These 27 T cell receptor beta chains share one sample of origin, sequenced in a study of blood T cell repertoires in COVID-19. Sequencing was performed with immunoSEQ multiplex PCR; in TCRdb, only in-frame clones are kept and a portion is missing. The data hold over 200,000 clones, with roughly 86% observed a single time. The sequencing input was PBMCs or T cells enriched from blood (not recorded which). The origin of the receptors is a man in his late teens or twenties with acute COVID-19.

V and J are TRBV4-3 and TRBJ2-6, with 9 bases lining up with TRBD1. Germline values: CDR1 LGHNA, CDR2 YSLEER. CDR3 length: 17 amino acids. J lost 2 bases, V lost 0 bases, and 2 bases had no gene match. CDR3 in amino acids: CASSQDGQGTGANVLTF. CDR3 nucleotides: TGCGCCAGCAGCCAAGACGGACAGGGGACTGGGGCCAACGTCCTGACTTTC.

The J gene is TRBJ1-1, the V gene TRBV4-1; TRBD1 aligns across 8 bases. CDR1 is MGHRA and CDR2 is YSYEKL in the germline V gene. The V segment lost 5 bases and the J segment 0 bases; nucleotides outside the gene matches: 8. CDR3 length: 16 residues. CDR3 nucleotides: TGCGCCAGCAGCGTACAAACAGGGGGGGTGAACACTGAAGCTTTCTTT. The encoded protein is CASSVQTGGVNTEAFF.

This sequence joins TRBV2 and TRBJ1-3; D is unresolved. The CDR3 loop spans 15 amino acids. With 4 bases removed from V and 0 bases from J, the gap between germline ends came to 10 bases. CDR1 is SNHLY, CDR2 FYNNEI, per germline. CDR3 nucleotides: TGTGCCAGCAGTGCCGCAGGCCTCTCTGGAAACACCATATATTTT. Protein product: CASSAAGLSGNTIYF. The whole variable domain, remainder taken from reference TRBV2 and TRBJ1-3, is EPEVTQTPSHQVTQMGQEVILRCVPISNHLYFYWYRQILGQKVEFLVSFYNNEISEKSEIFDDQFSVERPDGSNFTLKIRSTKLEDSAMYFCASSAAGLSGNTIYFGEGSWLTVV.

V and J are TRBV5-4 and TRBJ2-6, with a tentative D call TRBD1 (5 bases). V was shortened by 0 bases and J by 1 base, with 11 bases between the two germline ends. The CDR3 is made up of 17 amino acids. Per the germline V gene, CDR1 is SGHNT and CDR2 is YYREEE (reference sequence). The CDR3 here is CASSLGGSESGANVLTF. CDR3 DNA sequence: TGTGCCAGCAGCTTGGGGGGCTCGGAATCTGGGGCCAACGTCCTGACTTTC.

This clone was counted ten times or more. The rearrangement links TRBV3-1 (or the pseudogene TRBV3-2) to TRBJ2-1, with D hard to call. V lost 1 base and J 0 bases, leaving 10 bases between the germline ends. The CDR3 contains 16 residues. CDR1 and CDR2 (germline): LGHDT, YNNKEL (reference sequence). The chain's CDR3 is CASSQAKSSSYNEQFF. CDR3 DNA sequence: TGTGCCAGCAGCCAAGCTAAAAGTAGCTCCTACAATGAGCAGTTCTTC.

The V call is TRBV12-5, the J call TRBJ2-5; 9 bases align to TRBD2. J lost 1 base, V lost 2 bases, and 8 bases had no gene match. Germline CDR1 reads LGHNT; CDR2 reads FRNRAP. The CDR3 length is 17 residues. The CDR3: CASGLLRASGTQETQYF. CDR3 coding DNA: TGTGCTAGTGGTTTGCTGCGGGCTAGCGGGACCCAAGAGACCCAGTACTTC.

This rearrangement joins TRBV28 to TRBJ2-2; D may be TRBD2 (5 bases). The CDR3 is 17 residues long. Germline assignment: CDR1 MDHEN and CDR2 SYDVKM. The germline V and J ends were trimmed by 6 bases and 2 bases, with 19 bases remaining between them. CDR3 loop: CASRLMYLRVNTGELFF. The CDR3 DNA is TGTGCCAGCAGGTTAATGTACTTGCGGGTAAACACCGGGGAGCTGTTTTTT. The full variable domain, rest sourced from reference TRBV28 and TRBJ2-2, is DVKVTQSSRYLVKRTGEKVFLECVQDMDHENMFWYRQDPGLGLRLIYFSYDVKMKEKGDIPEGYSVSREKKERFSLILESASTNQTSMYLCASRLMYLRVNTGELFFGEGSRLTVL.

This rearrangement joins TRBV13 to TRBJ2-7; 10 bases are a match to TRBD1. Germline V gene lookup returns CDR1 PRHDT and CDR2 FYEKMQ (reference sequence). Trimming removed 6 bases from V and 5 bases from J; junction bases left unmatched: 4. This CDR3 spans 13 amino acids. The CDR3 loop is CASSQGQGNEQYF. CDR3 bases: TGTGCCAGCAGTCAGGGACAGGGGAACGAGCAGTACTTC.

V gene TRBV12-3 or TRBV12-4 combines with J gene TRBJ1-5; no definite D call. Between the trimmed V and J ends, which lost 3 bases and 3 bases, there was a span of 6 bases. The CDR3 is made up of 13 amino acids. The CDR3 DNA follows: TGTGCCAGCAGTTTGTCAGACAATCAGCCCCAGCATTTT. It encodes CASSLSDNQPQHF.

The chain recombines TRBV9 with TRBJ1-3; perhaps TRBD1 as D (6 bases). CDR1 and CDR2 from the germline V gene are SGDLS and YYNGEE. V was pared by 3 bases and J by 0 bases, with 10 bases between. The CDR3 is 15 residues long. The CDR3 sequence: CASSEGHASGNTIYF. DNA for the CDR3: TGTGCCAGCAGCGAGGGACACGCCTCTGGAAACACCATATATTTT.

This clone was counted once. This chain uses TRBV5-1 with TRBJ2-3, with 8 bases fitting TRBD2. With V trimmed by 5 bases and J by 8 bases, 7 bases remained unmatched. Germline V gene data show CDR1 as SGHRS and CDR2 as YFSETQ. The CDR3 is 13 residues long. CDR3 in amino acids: CASRGSGKITQYF. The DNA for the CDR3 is TGCGCCAGCAGGGGTAGCGGGAAGATTACGCAGTATTTT. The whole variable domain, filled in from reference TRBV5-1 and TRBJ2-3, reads KAGVTQTPRYLIKTRGQQVTLSCSPISGHRSVSWYQQTPGQGLQFLFEYFSETQRNKGNFPGRFSGRQFSNSRSEMNVSTLELGDSALYLCASRGSGKITQYFGPGTRLTVL.

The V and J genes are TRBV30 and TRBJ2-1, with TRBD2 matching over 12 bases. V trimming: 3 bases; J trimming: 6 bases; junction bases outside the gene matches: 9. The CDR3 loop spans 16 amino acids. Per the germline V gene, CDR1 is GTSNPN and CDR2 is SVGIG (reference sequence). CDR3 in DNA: TGTGCCTGGAGCCTAGGACTAGCGGGAATTACCAATGAGCAGTTCTTC. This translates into CAWSLGLAGITNEQFF.

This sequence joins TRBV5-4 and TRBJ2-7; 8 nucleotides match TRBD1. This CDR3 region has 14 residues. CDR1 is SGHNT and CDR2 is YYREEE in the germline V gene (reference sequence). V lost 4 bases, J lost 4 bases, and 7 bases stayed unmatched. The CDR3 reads CASSNSDRAYEQYF. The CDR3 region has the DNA TGTGCCAGCAGCAACTCGGACAGGGCTTACGAGCAGTACTTC.

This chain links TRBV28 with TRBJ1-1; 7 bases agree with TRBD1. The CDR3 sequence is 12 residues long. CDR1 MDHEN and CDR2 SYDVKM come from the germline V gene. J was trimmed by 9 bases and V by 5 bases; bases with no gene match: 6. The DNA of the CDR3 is TGTGCCAGCAGTGCACAGGGGCCTAAAGCTTTCTTT. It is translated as CASSAQGPKAFF.

The CDR3 DNA is TGCGCCAGCAGCCAAGACTCCCTTTTGGGCCAGGACACTGAAGCTTTCTTT. Translation gives CASSQDSLLGQDTEAFF. V gene TRBV4-3 combines with J gene TRBJ1-1; D is uncertain. Germline CDR1 and CDR2: LGHNA and YSLEER. The CDR3 contains 17 residues. The V end lost 0 bases, the J end lost 3 bases, and 17 bases lay between the germline ends.

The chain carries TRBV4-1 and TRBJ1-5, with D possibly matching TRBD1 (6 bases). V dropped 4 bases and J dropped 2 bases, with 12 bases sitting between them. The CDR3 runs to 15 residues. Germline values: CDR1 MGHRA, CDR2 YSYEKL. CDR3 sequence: CASSPSDRRNQPQHF. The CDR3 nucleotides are TGCGCCAGCAGCCCCTCGGACAGACGCAATCAGCCCCAGCATTTT.

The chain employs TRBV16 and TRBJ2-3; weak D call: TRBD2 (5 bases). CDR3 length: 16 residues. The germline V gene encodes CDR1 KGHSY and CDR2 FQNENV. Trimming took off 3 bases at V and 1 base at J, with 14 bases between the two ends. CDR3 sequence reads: CASSHPPRRGTDTQYF. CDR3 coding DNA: TGTGCCAGCAGCCACCCACCACGGCGGGGCACAGATACGCAGTATTTT.

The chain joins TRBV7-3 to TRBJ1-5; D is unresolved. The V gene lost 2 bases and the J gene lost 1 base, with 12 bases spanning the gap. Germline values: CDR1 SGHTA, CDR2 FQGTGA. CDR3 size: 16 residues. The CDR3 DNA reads TGTGCCAGCAGCTTACCGAGCCCCGGGAGCAATCAGCCCCAGCATTTT. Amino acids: CASSLPSPGSNQPQHF.

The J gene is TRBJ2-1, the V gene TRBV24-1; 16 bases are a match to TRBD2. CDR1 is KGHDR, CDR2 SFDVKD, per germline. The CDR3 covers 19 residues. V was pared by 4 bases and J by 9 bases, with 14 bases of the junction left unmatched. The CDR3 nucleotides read TGTGCCACCAGTGAACAAAAGTCCGGGACTAGCGGGAGGGCCGGTGAGCAGTTCTTC. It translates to CATSEQKSGTSGRAGEQFF.

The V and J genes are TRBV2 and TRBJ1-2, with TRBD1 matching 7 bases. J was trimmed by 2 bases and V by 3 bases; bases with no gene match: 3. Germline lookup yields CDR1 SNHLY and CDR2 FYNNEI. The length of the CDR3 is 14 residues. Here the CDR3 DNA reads TGTGCCAGCAGTGATACAGGGGACAACTATGGCTACACCTTC. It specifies CASSDTGDNYGYTF. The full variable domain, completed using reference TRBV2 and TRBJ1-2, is EPEVTQTPSHQVTQMGQEVILRCVPISNHLYFYWYRQILGQKVEFLVSFYNNEISEKSEIFDDQFSVERPDGSNFTLKIRSTKLEDSAMYFCASSDTGDNYGYTFGSGTRLTVV.

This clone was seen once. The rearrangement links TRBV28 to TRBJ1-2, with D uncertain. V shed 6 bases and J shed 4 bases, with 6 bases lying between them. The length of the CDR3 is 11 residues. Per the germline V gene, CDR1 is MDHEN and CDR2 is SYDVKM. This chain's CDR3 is CASRQTYGYTF. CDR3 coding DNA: TGTGCCAGCAGACAAACCTATGGCTACACCTTC.

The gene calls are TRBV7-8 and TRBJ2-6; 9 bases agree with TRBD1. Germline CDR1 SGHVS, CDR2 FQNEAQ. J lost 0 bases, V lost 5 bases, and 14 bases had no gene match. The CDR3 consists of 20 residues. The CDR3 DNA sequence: TGTGCCAGCAGCCAAGGGCTGGGGACAGGGATGAGCTCTGGGGCCAACGTCCTGACTTTC. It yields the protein CASSQGLGTGMSSGANVLTF. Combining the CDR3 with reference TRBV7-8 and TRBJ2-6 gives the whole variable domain GAGVSQSPRYKVAKRGQDVALRCDPISGHVSLFWYQQALGQGPEFLTYFQNEAQLDKSGLPSDRFFAERPEGSVSTLKIQRTQQEDSAVYLCASSQGLGTGMSSGANVLTFGAGSRLTVL.

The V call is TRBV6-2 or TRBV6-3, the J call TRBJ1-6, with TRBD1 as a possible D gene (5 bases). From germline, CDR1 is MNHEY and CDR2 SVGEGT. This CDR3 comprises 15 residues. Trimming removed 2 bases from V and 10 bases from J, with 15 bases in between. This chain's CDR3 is CASSYDGGIGSPLHF. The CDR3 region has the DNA TGTGCCAGCAGTTACGATGGGGGGATTGGCTCACCCCTCCACTTT.

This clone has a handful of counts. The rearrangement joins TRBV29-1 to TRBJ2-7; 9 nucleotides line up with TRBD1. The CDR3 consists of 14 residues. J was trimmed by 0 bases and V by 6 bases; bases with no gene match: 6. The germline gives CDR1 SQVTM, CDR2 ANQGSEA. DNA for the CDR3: TGCAGCGTCCGACAGGGGGACAACTCCTACGAGCAGTACTTC. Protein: CSVRQGDNSYEQYF.

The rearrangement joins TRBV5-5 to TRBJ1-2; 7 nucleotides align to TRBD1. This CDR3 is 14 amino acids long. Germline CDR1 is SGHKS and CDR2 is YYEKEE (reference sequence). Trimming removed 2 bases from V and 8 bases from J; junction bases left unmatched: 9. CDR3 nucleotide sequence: TGTGCCAGCAGCTTCTTACAGGGGTTTGGCGGCTACACCTTC. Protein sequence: CASSFLQGFGGYTF.

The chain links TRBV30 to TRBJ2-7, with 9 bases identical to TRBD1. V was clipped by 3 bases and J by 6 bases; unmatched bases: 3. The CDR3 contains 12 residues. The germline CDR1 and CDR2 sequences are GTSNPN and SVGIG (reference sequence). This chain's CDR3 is CAWSLDRGEQYF. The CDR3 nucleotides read TGTGCCTGGAGCCTGGACAGGGGCGAGCAGTACTTC.

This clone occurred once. The CDR3, as DNA: TGTGCCAGCAGGGGACAGCCGAACACCGGGGAGCTGTTTTTT. This translates into CASRGQPNTGELFF. The chain uses TRBV18 and TRBJ2-2; 7 bases agree with TRBD1. Per germline, CDR1 KGHSH and CDR2 LQKENI. CDR3 length: 14 residues. Trimming removed 8 bases from V and 0 bases from J; junction bases left unmatched: 3.